Reported below is one T cell receptor (beta chain). Its antigen is currently unknown. The assay was run at survey level. Produced via immunoSEQ multiplex PCR; TCRdb's table is partial and in-frame only. The sample has some 45,000 clones, approximately 86% seen once. The record originates from a study of STAT5B mutations in CD4+ large granular lymphocyte leukemia. Study-wide results and caveats: TRBV06-family usage was enriched in top patient clones (8/27) versus controls (2/35).

V lost 5 bases to trimming and J lost 2 bases, with 4 bases between them. The germline gives CDR1 DFQATT, CDR2 SNEGSKA (reference sequence). The CDR3 is 11 amino acids. This chain links TRBV20-1 with TRBJ1-3; no clear D gene. The sequence was obtained from a human donor in good health. Sequencing used CD4+ T cells from blood buffy coats. CDR3: CSAAAGNTIYF. The CDR3 DNA reads as TGCAGTGCTGCCGCTGGAAACACCATATATTTT.